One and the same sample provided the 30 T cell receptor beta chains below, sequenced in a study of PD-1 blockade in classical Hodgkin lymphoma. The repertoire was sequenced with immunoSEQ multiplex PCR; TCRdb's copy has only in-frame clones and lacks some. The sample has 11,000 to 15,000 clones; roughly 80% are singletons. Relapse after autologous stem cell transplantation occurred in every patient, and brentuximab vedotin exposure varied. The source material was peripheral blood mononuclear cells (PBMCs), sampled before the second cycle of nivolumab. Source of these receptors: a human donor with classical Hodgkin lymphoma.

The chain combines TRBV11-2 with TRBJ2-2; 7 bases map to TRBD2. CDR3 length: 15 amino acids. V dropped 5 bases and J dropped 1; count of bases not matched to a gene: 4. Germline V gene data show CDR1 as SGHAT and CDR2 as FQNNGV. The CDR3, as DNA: TGTGCCAGCAGCCCGGGGACTAAGAACACCGGGGAGCTGTTTTTT. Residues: CASSPGTKNTGELFF.

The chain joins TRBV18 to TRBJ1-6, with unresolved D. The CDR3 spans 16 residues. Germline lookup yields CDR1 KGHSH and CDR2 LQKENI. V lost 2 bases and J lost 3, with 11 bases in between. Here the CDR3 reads CASSPVTASYNSPLHF. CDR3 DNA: TGTGCCAGCTCACCAGTAACAGCAAGCTATAATTCACCCCTCCACTTT. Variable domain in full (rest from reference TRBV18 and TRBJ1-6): NAGVMQNPRHLVRRRGQEARLRCSPMKGHSHVYWYRQLPEEGLKFMVYLQKENIIDESGMPKERFSAEFPKEGPSILRIQQVVRGDSAAYFCASSPVTASYNSPLHFGNGTRLTVT.

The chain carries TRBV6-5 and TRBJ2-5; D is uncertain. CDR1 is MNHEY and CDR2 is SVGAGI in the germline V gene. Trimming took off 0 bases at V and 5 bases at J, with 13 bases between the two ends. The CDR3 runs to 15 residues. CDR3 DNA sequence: TGTGCCAGCAGTTACTCGGGCAGTGGTTATGAGACCCAGTACTTC. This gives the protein CASSYSGSGYETQYF.

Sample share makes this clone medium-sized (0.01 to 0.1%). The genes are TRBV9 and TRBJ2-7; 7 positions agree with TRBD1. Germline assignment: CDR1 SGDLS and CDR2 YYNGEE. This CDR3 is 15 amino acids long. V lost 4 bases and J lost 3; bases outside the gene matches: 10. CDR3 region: CASSTSGQPFYEQYF. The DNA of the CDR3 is TGTGCCAGCAGCACCTCGGGACAGCCCTTCTACGAGCAGTACTTC.

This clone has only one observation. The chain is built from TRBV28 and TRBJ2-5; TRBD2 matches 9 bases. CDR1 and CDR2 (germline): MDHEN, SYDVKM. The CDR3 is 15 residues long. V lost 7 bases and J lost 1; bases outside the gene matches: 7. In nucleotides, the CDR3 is TGTGCCAGCAAGCTGGCTAGCGGGGCCCAAGAGACCCAGTACTTC. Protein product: CASKLASGAQETQYF.

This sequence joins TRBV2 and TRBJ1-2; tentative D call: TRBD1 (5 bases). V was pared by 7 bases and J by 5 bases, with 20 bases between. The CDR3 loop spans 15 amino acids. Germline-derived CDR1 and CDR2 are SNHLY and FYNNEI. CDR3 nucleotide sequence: TGTGCCAGCAAGCCGGACACTAGAATATGGTATGGCTACACCTTC. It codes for CASKPDTRIWYGYTF.

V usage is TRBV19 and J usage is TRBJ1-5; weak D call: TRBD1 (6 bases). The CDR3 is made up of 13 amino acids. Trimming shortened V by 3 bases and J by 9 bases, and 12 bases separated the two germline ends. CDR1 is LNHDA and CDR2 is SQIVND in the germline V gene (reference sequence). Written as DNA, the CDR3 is TGTGCCAGTAGTATTGTGGGGGCTGGGCCCCAGCATTTT. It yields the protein CASSIVGAGPQHF.

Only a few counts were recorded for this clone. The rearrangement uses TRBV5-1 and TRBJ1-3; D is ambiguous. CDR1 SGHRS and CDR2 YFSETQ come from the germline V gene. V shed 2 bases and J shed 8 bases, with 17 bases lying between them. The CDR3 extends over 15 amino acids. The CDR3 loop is CASSLGPRSPDTIYF. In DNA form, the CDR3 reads TGCGCCAGCAGCTTAGGTCCCCGGAGCCCGGACACCATATATTTT.

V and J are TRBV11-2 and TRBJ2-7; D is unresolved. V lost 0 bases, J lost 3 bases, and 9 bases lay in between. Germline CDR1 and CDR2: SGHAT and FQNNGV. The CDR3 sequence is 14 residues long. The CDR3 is CASSLDKSHYEQYF. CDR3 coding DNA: TGTGCCAGCAGCTTAGATAAAAGTCACTACGAGCAGTACTTC.

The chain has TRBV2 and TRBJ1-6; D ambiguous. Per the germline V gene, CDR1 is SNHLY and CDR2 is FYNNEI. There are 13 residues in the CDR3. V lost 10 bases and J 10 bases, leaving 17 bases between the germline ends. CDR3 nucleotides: TGTGCCATCACAGACGGACGAACCTCACCCCTCCACTTT. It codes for CAITDGRTSPLHF.

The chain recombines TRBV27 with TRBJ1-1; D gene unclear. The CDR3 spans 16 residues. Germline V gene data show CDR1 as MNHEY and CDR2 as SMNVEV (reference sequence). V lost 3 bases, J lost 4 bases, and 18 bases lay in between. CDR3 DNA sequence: TGTGCCAGCAGTTTCGGTTTAGGGTTACGATTCACTGAAGCTTTCTTT. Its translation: CASSFGLGLRFTEAFF.

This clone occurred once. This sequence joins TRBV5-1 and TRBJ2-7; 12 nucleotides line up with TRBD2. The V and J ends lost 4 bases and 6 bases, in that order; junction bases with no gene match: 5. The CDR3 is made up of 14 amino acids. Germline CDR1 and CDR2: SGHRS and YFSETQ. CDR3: CASSEGLAGSEQYF. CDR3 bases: TGCGCCAGCAGCGAGGGACTAGCGGGTAGCGAGCAGTACTTC. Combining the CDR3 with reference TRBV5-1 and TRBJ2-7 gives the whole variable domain KAGVTQTPRYLIKTRGQQVTLSCSPISGHRSVSWYQQTPGQGLQFLFEYFSETQRNKGNFPGRFSGRQFSNSRSEMNVSTLELGDSALYLCASSEGLAGSEQYFGPGTRLTVT.

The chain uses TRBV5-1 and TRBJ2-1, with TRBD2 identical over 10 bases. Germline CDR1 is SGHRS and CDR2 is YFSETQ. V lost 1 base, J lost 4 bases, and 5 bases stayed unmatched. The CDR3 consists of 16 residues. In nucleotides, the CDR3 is TGCGCCAGCAGCTTGAGTACTAGCGGGGCATACAATGAGCAGTTCTTC. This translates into CASSLSTSGAYNEQFF.

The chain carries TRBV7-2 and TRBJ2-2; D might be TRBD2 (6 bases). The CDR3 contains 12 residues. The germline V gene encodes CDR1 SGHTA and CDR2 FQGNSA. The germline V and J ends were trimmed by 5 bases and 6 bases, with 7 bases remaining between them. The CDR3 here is CASSRLAGELFF. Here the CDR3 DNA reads TGTGCCAGCAGCCGACTAGCCGGGGAGCTGTTTTTT.

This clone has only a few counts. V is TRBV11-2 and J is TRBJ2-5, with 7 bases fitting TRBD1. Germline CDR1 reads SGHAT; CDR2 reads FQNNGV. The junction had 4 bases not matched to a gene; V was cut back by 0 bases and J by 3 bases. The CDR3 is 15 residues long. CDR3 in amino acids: CASSLDHQGEETQYF. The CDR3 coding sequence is TGTGCCAGCAGCTTAGACCACCAGGGGGAAGAGACCCAGTACTTC.

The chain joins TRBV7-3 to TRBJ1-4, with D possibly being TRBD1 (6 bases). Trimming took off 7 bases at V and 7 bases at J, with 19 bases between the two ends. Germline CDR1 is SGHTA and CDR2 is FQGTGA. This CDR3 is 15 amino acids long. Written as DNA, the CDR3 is TGTGCCAGCAACTCCCCGGGGGGCCTTGGTGAAAAACTGTTTTTT. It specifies CASNSPGGLGEKLFF.

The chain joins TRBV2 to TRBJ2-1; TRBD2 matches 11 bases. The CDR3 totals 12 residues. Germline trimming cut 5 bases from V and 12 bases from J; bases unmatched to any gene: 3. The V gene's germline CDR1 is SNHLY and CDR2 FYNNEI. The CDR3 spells CASSSLAGGQFF. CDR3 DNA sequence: TGTGCCAGCAGTTCTCTAGCGGGGGGGCAGTTCTTC. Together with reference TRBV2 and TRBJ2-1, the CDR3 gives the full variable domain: EPEVTQTPSHQVTQMGQEVILRCVPISNHLYFYWYRQILGQKVEFLVSFYNNEISEKSEIFDDQFSVERPDGSNFTLKIRSTKLEDSAMYFCASSSLAGGQFFGPGTRLTVL.

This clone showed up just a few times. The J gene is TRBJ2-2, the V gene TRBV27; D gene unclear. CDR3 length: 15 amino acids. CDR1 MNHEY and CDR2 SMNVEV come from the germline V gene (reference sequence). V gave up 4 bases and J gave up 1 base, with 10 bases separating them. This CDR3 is CASSSLSRNTGELFF. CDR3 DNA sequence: TGTGCCAGCAGTTCACTCTCGCGGAACACCGGGGAGCTGTTTTTT.

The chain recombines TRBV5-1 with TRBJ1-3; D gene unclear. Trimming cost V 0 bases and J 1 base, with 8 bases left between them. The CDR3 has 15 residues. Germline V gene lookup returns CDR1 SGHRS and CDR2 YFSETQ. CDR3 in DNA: TGCGCCAGCAGCTTGGGGTCCACATCTGGAAACACCATATATTTT. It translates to CASSLGSTSGNTIYF.

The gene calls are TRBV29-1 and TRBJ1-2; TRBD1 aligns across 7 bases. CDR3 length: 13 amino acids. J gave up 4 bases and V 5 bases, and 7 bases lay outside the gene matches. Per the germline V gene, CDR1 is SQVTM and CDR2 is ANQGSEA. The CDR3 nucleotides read TGCAGCGTTCCCCACAGGGGAGGCTATGGCTACACCTTC. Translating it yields CSVPHRGGYGYTF.

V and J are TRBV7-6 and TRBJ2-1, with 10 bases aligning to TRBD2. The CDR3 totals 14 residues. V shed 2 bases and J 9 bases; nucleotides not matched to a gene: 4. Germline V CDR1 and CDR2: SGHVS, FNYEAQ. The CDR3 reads CASSLSGGAAEQFF. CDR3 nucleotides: TGTGCCAGCAGCTTAAGCGGGGGGGCGGCTGAGCAGTTCTTC.

CDR3: CASSHRVTNSPLHF. The CDR3 DNA reads TGTGCCAGCAGTCACAGGGTCACCAATTCACCCCTCCACTTT. The V call is TRBV11-2, the J call TRBJ1-6, with a possible D match to TRBD1 (6 bases). The CDR3 totals 14 residues. Trimming stripped 6 bases from V and 7 bases from J, with 13 bases between. CDR1 is SGHAT and CDR2 is FQNNGV in the germline V gene.

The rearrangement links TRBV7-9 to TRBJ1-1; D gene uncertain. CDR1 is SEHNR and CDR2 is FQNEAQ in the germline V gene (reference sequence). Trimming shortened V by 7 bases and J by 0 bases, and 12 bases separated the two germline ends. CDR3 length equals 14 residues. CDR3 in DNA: TGTGCCAGCACCCACCAGAACATGAACACTGAAGCTTTCTTT. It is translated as CASTHQNMNTEAFF.

CDR3 in amino acids: CASSPRPSGGAYEQFF. Written as DNA, the CDR3 is TGTGCCAGCTCACCACGTCCTAGCGGGGGGGCCTATGAGCAGTTCTTC. The chain uses TRBV18 and TRBJ2-1; TRBD2 matches 12 bases. The CDR3 consists of 16 residues. Germline CDR1 KGHSH, CDR2 LQKENI. V shed 1 base and J 8 bases; nucleotides not matched to a gene: 6.

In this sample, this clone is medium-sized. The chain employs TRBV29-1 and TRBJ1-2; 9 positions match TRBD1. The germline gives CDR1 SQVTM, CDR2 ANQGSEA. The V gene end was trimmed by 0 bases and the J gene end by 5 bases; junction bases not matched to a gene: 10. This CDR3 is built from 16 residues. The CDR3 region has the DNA TGCAGCGTTGAAGAACGTGGGACAGGGAGACGGTATGGCTACACCTTC. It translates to CSVEERGTGRRYGYTF.

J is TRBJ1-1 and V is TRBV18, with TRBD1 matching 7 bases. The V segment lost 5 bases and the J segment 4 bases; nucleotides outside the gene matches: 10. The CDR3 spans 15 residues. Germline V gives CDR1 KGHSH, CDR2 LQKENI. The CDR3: CASSARQGRTTEAFF. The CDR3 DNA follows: TGTGCCAGCTCAGCAAGACAGGGACGAACCACTGAAGCTTTCTTT.

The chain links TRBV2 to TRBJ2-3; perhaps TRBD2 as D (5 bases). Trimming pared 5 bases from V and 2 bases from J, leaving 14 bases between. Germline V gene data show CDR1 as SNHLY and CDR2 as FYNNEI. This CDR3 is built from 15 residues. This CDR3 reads CASSKGRAFTDTQYF. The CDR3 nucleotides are TGTGCCAGCAGTAAAGGGCGGGCCTTCACAGATACGCAGTATTTT.

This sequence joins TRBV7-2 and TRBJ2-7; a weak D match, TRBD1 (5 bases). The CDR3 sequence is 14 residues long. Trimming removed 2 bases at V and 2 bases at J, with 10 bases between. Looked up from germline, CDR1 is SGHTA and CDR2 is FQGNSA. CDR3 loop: CASSLNQGAYEQYF. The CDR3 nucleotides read TGTGCCAGCAGCTTAAACCAGGGCGCCTACGAGCAGTACTTC.

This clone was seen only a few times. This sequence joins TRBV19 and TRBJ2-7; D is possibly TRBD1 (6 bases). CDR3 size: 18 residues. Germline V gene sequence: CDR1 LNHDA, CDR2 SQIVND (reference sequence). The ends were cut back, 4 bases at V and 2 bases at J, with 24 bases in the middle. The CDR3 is CASSKGVILGPLPYEQYF. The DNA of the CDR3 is TGTGCCAGTAGTAAGGGGGTAATCTTGGGTCCCCTTCCCTACGAGCAGTACTTC.

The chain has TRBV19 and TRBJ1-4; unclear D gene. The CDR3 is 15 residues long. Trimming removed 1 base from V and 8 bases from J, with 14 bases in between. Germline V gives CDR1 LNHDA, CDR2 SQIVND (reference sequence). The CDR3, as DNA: TGTGCCAGTAGTATAGCATTCCGCCTCGGGGAAAAACTGTTTTTT. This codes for CASSIAFRLGEKLFF.